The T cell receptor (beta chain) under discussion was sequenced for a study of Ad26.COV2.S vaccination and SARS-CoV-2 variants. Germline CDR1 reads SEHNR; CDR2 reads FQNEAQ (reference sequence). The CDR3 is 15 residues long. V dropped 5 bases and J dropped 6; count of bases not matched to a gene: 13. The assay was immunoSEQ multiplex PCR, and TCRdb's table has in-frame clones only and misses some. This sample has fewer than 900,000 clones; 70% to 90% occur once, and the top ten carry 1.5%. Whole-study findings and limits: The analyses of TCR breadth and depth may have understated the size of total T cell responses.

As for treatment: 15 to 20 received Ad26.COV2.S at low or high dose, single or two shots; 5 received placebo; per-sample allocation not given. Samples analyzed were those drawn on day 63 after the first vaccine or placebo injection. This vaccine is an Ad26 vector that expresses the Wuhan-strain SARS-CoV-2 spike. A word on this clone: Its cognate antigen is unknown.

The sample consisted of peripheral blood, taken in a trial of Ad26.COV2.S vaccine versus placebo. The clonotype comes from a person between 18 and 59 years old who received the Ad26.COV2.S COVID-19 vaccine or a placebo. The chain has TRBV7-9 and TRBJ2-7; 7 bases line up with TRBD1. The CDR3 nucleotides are TGTGCCAGCAGCCCGCTAACAGGGGTTCGGCTCGAGCAGTACTTC. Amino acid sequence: CASSPLTGVRLEQYF.